One and the same sample provided the 29 T cell receptor beta chains below, sequenced in a study of T-cell memory formation after mild COVID-19. TCRdb itself ran the 5' RACE reads through MiXCR, one entry per CDR3 protein. The sample gives 350,000 to 450,000 distinct CDR3 sequences, 20% to 25% of which show up once; 8.5% to 9% is in the top ten. The sequenced sample was PBMCs or a T cell subset sorted from them (not recorded which). All receptors derive from an adult woman who had mild COVID-19 (a few samples of this study predate the infection). Cell type and time point are not known.

The V gene is TRBV7-9, the J gene TRBJ2-2, with 9 bases lining up with TRBD1. Per germline, CDR1 SEHNR and CDR2 FQNEAQ (reference sequence). With V trimmed by 5 bases and J by 4 bases, 5 bases remained unmatched. There are 15 residues in the CDR3. CDR3 nucleotide sequence: TGTGCCAGCAGCCACGGGACAGGGCCCACCGGGGAGCTGTTTTTT. Translating gives CASSHGTGPTGELFF. The full variable domain, with the rest looked up from reference TRBV7-9 and TRBJ2-2, is DTGVSQNPRHKITKRGQNVTFRCDPISEHNRLYWYRQTLGQGPEFLTYFQNEAQLEKSRLLSDRFSAERPKGSFSTLEIQRTEQGDSAMYLCASSHGTGPTGELFFGEGSRLTVL.

The chain joins TRBV11-2 to TRBJ1-6; D unclear. The germline CDR1 and CDR2 sequences are SGHAT and FQNNGV. V gave up 5 bases and J gave up 9 bases, with 11 bases separating them. This CDR3 spans 13 amino acids. The CDR3 DNA reads as TGTGCCAGCAGCCCAAGCGGGGTTTCACCCCTCCACTTT. Translation gives CASSPSGVSPLHF.

This clonotype has just a few counts. This chain uses TRBV20-1 with TRBJ2-5, with D possibly TRBD1 on 5 matching bases. Germline loops: CDR1 DFQATT, CDR2 SNEGSKA (reference sequence). The CDR3 totals 14 residues. V dropped 1 base and J dropped 5 bases, with 14 bases sitting between them. In DNA form, the CDR3 reads TGCAGTGCTAGAGCTGGGCAGGGTTGGGAGACCCAGTACTTC. It yields the protein CSARAGQGWETQYF.

This clonotype was observed a handful of times. The chain uses TRBV4-3 and TRBJ2-6, with D perhaps TRBD1 (5 bases). The CDR3 covers 16 residues. Germline loops: CDR1 LGHNA, CDR2 YSLEER. V was clipped by 0 bases and J by 2 bases, with 8 bases between them. CDR3 nucleotide sequence: TGCGCCAGCAGCCAAGATGGGGCAGCTGGGGCCAACGTCCTGACTTTC. Its translation is CASSQDGAAGANVLTF.

V gene TRBV6-2 or TRBV6-3 combines with J gene TRBJ2-2; TRBD1 is a possible D gene (6 bases). Germline values: CDR1 MNHEY, CDR2 SVGEGT. V gave up 10 bases and J gave up 3 bases, with 12 bases separating them. The CDR3 has 13 amino acids. For the CDR3, the DNA is TGTGCCACCTCTGGACAGCACACCGGGGAGCTGTTTTTT. Translation: CATSGQHTGELFF.

This clonotype was picked up a small number of times. The V and J genes are TRBV6-5 and TRBJ2-2; 8 bases match TRBD1. The CDR3 length is 16 residues. The trim removed 7 bases at V and 2 bases at J, leaving 9 bases unmatched. CDR1 MNHEY and CDR2 SVGAGI come from the germline V gene. CDR3 nucleotide sequence: TGTGCCAGCAACGACCCGACAGGGGCTAACACCGGGGAGCTGTTTTTT. Protein product: CASNDPTGANTGELFF.

V gene TRBV5-6 combines with J gene TRBJ1-5; unclear D gene. CDR3 length equals 16 residues. Deletions cut 3 bases from V and 5 bases from J, with 18 bases between. Germline values: CDR1 SGHDT, CDR2 YYEEEE. CDR3 sequence: CASSYRGSAPHQPQHF. DNA for the CDR3: TGTGCCAGCAGCTACCGCGGGTCGGCCCCACATCAGCCCCAGCATTTT. Full variable domain (rest looked up from reference TRBV5-6 and TRBJ1-5): DAGVTQSPTHLIKTRGQQVTLRCSPKSGHDTVSWYQQALGQGPQFIFQYYEEEERQRGNFPDRFSGHQFPNYSSELNVNALLLGDSALYLCASSYRGSAPHQPQHFGDGTRLSIL.

The CDR3 DNA is TGTGCCAGCAGTGAGGGGACGAACACTGAAGCTTTCTTT. Translated: CASSEGTNTEAFF. V is TRBV25-1 and J is TRBJ1-1; TRBD1 is a possible D gene (5 bases). Germline CDR1 is MGHDK and CDR2 is SYGVNS. Trimming cost V 3 bases and J 1 base, with 6 bases left between them. The CDR3 consists of 13 residues.

The chain joins TRBV4-1 to TRBJ2-7; tentative D call: TRBD2 (5 bases). Trimming shortened V by 4 bases and J by 6 bases, and 16 bases separated the two germline ends. The germline V gene has CDR1 MGHRA and CDR2 YSYEKL. The CDR3 has 14 amino acids. The CDR3 here is CASSRGQGSLEQYF. CDR3 in DNA: TGCGCCAGCAGCCGCGGGCAAGGGAGTCTCGAGCAGTACTTC.

The chain couples TRBV5-1 to TRBJ2-1, with TRBD2 matching 12 bases. CDR1 is SGHRS and CDR2 is YFSETQ in the germline V gene. The V segment lost 0 bases and the J segment 4 bases; nucleotides outside the gene matches: 5. The CDR3 totals 17 residues. CDR3 bases: TGCGCCAGCAGCTTGGGCGCTAGCGGGGGGGCTTACAATGAGCAGTTCTTC. Translating it yields CASSLGASGGAYNEQFF. Full variable domain (missing parts from reference TRBV5-1 and TRBJ2-1): KAGVTQTPRYLIKTRGQQVTLSCSPISGHRSVSWYQQTPGQGLQFLFEYFSETQRNKGNFPGRFSGRQFSNSRSEMNVSTLELGDSALYLCASSLGASGGAYNEQFFGPGTRLTVL.

This clonotype was observed a few times. The chain uses TRBV6-5 and TRBJ1-2; tentative D call: TRBD1 (5 bases). Per germline, CDR1 MNHEY and CDR2 SVGAGI. The CDR3 contains 14 residues. Trimming removed 5 bases at V and 0 bases at J, with 10 bases between. In DNA form, the CDR3 reads TGTGCCAGCAGTAATCCGACAGCTAACTATGGCTACACCTTC. Translating it yields CASSNPTANYGYTF.

The chain joins TRBV27 to TRBJ2-2, with 9 bases identical to TRBD2. Germline CDR1 reads MNHEY; CDR2 reads SMNVEV (reference sequence). V was clipped by 7 bases and J by 0 bases; unmatched bases: 6. The CDR3 runs to 16 residues. CDR3 in amino acids: CASNLAGPANTGELFF. For the CDR3, the DNA is TGTGCCAGCAACCTAGCGGGACCCGCGAACACCGGGGAGCTGTTTTTT.

This clonotype occurred many times. The rearrangement links TRBV5-1 to TRBJ2-1; 8 bases are a match to TRBD2. V was clipped by 4 bases and J by 3 bases; unmatched bases: 12. CDR3 length equals 17 residues. Looked up from germline, CDR1 is SGHRS and CDR2 is YFSETQ. CDR3 sequence: CASSGSSGGALYNEQFF. The DNA of the CDR3 is TGCGCCAGCAGCGGCTCTTCCGGGGGGGCCCTCTACAATGAGCAGTTCTTC. The full variable domain, its missing parts supplied by reference TRBV5-1 and TRBJ2-1, is KAGVTQTPRYLIKTRGQQVTLSCSPISGHRSVSWYQQTPGQGLQFLFEYFSETQRNKGNFPGRFSGRQFSNSRSEMNVSTLELGDSALYLCASSGSSGGALYNEQFFGPGTRLTVL.

This clonotype was counted only a few times. The V call is TRBV2, the J call TRBJ1-6; D might be TRBD1 (5 bases). This CDR3 is built from 12 residues. V lost 8 bases and J 14 bases, leaving 16 bases between the germline ends. Looked up from germline, CDR1 is SNHLY and CDR2 is FYNNEI. The CDR3 sequence: CASSQGVSTLHF. For the CDR3, the DNA is TGTGCCAGCTCCCAAGGGGTTAGCACCCTCCACTTT.

This clonotype was observed a single time. This chain connects TRBV24-1 to TRBJ2-3, with D possibly being TRBD1 (5 bases). Germline assignment: CDR1 KGHDR and CDR2 SFDVKD. V was cut by 5 bases and J by 0 bases, with 14 bases left in between. This CDR3 is 16 amino acids long. The CDR3 coding sequence is TGTGCCACCAGTGCACCCGGCAGGGTAAGCACAGATACGCAGTATTTT. It codes for CATSAPGRVSTDTQYF.

This clonotype showed up just a few times. This chain links TRBV20-1 with TRBJ1-5; the match to TRBD1 covers 7 bases. The J segment lost 7 bases and the V segment lost 5 bases, leaving 8 bases of the junction unmatched. The CDR3 is 13 amino acids. The germline V gene has CDR1 DFQATT and CDR2 SNEGSKA (reference sequence). CDR3 region: CSAFPGGGQPQHF. In DNA, the CDR3 is TGCAGTGCTTTTCCAGGGGGGGGCCAGCCCCAGCATTTT.

The chain combines TRBV29-1 with TRBJ2-5; D is undetermined. The V gene's germline CDR1 is SQVTM and CDR2 ANQGSEA. V dropped 3 bases and J dropped 4 bases, with 6 bases sitting between them. The CDR3 runs 11 residues. The CDR3 sequence: CSVDLGETQYF. Here the CDR3 DNA reads TGCAGCGTTGACTTGGGAGAGACCCAGTACTTC.

The chain has TRBV5-5 and TRBJ2-5; 8 nucleotides line up with TRBD2. V lost 4 bases and J lost 5; bases outside the gene matches: 13. From germline, CDR1 is SGHKS and CDR2 YYEKEE (reference sequence). The CDR3 has 16 amino acids. The CDR3 DNA follows: TGTGCCAGCAGCCCGGGGGGACTAGGCGGGAGCGAGACCCAGTACTTC. Its protein is CASSPGGLGGSETQYF.

This clonotype was observed a single time. The V and J genes are TRBV9 and TRBJ2-1; D is uncertain. The V end lost 0 bases, the J end lost 1 base, and 8 bases lay between the germline ends. CDR1 SGDLS and CDR2 YYNGEE come from the germline V gene. This CDR3 spans 15 amino acids. The CDR3 DNA sequence: TGTGCCAGCAGCGTAGTGGTAGGGTCCTACAATGAGCAGTTCTTC. Translation: CASSVVVGSYNEQFF.

The rearrangement uses TRBV4-2 and TRBJ2-1; 7 nucleotides match TRBD2. The CDR3 contains 15 residues. Germline V gene sequence: CDR1 LGHNA, CDR2 YNFKEQ. Trimming removed 0 bases from V and 7 bases from J; junction bases left unmatched: 6. The CDR3 sequence: CASSQEGGSRNEQFF. The DNA for the CDR3 is TGTGCCAGCAGCCAAGAAGGCGGGAGTCGAAATGAGCAGTTCTTC.

The chain combines TRBV5-1 with TRBJ1-1; tentative D call: TRBD1 (5 bases). Germline CDR1 SGHRS, CDR2 YFSETQ. Trimming took 6 bases from V and 2 from J, leaving 20 bases between them. The CDR3 runs 16 residues. The CDR3 region has the DNA TGCGCCAGCAAGTTTTCACCTGACAGAACCAACACTGAAGCTTTCTTT. Translation gives CASKFSPDRTNTEAFF.

The chain carries TRBV7-9 and TRBJ2-3; the match to TRBD2 covers 9 bases. CDR3 length: 15 residues. CDR1 and CDR2 from the germline V gene are SEHNR and FQNEAQ (reference sequence). Trimming removed 1 base from V and 5 bases from J; junction bases left unmatched: 4. The CDR3 here is CASSLEGLAGDTQYF. The CDR3 bases are TGTGCCAGCAGCTTAGAGGGACTAGCTGGAGATACGCAGTATTTT. Filled out from reference TRBV7-9 and TRBJ2-3, the complete variable domain reads DTGVSQNPRHKITKRGQNVTFRCDPISEHNRLYWYRQTLGQGPEFLTYFQNEAQLEKSRLLSDRFSAERPKGSFSTLEIQRTEQGDSAMYLCASSLEGLAGDTQYFGPGTRLTVL.

V gene TRBV4-1 combines with J gene TRBJ2-1; maybe TRBD2 (6 bases). Trimming removed 2 bases at V and 4 bases at J, with 30 bases between. The CDR3 totals 21 residues. Germline V gene sequence: CDR1 MGHRA, CDR2 YSYEKL. In DNA form, the CDR3 reads TGCGCCAGCAGCCAATATTCGACTAGAACCGATGCGGGTGCTATATACAATGAGCAGTTCTTC. This sequence encodes CASSQYSTRTDAGAIYNEQFF.

This chain links TRBV5-1 with TRBJ2-5, with 8 nucleotides matching TRBD2. CDR1 is SGHRS and CDR2 is YFSETQ in the germline V gene. Trimming cost V 4 bases and J 2 bases; bases outside gene matches: 7. This CDR3 contains 15 residues. CDR3 in DNA: TGCGCCAGCAGCCCCATACCTAGCGGGCAAGAGACCCAGTACTTC. This translates into CASSPIPSGQETQYF.

J is TRBJ1-6 and V is TRBV12-3 or TRBV12-4; D gene ambiguous. The CDR3 sequence is 13 residues long. V lost 5 bases, J lost 8 bases, and 10 bases lay in between. The CDR3, as DNA: TGTGCCAGCAGTCCACGGGGTGATTCACCCCTCCACTTT. Translated, it gives CASSPRGDSPLHF.

The J gene is TRBJ2-3, the V gene TRBV6-5; possibly TRBD1 for D (6 bases). Looked up from germline, CDR1 is MNHEY and CDR2 is SVGAGI. The V end was cut by 6 bases, the J end by 6 bases, with 16 bases between. The CDR3 is 14 residues long. The CDR3 DNA reads as TGTGCCAGCAGACGGACAGCAAGCAGGGATACGCAGTATTTT. As protein: CASRRTASRDTQYF.

V usage is TRBV12-3 or TRBV12-4 and J usage is TRBJ1-2; D is undetermined. Trimming removed 0 bases from V and 11 bases from J, with 16 bases in between. This CDR3 region has 14 residues. CDR3 in DNA: TGTGCCAGCAGTTTAGCGAACAGAGGGCTCCCATACACCTTC. Translating it yields CASSLANRGLPYTF.

This clonotype was counted only a few times. This chain uses TRBV2 with TRBJ1-5; D unclear. V was pared by 5 bases and J by 0 bases, with 8 bases between. CDR1 is SNHLY and CDR2 is FYNNEI in the germline V gene. The CDR3 consists of 14 residues. CDR3 amino acids: CASSSSYSNQPQHF. CDR3 sequence (DNA): TGTGCCAGCAGTTCCAGCTATAGCAATCAGCCCCAGCATTTT. The full variable domain, with the rest looked up from reference TRBV2 and TRBJ1-5, is EPEVTQTPSHQVTQMGQEVILRCVPISNHLYFYWYRQILGQKVEFLVSFYNNEISEKSEIFDDQFSVERPDGSNFTLKIRSTKLEDSAMYFCASSSSYSNQPQHFGDGTRLSIL.

This chain connects TRBV7-9 to TRBJ2-7; 12 nucleotides line up with TRBD1. Germline CDR1 reads SEHNR; CDR2 reads FQNEAQ (reference sequence). Losses at the gene ends were 2 bases for V and 4 bases for J; bases not matched to a gene: 12. The CDR3 is 18 residues long. CDR3 sequence: CASSLRAYGTGGPYEQYF. The CDR3 coding sequence is TGTGCCAGCAGCTTAAGAGCTTACGGGACAGGGGGCCCGTACGAGCAGTACTTC.